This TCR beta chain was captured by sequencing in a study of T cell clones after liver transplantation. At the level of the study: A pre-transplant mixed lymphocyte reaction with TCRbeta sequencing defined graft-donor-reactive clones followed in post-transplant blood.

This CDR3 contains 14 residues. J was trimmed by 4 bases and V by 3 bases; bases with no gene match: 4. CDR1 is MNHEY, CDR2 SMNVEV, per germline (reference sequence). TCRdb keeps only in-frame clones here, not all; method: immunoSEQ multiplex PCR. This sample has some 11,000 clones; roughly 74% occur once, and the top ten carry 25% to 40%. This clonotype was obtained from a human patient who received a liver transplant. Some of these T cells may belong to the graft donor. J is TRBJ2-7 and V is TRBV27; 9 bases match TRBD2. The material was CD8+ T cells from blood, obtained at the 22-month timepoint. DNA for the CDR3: TGTGCCAGCAGTTTGACTAGCGGAGATTACGAGCAGTACTTC. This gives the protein CASSLTSGDYEQYF.